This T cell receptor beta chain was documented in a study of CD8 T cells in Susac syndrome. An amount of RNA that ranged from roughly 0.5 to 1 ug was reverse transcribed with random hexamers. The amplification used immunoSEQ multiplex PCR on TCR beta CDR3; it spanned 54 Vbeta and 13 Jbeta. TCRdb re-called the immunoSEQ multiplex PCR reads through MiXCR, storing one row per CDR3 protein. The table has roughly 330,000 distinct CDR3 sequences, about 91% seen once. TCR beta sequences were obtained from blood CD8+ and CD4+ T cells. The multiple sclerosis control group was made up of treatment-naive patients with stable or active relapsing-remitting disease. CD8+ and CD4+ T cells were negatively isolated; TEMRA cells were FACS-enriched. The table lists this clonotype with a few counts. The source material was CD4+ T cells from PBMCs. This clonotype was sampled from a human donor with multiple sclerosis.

CDR3 nucleotide sequence: TGTGCCAGCTCACTCGACAGGGCTGGGGCCAACGTCCTGACTTTC. As protein: CASSLDRAGANVLTF. This chain connects TRBV18 to TRBJ2-6; 7 bases map to TRBD1. Germline-derived CDR1 and CDR2 are KGHSH and LQKENI. This CDR3 has 15 residues. V dropped 4 bases and J dropped 2; count of bases not matched to a gene: 2.